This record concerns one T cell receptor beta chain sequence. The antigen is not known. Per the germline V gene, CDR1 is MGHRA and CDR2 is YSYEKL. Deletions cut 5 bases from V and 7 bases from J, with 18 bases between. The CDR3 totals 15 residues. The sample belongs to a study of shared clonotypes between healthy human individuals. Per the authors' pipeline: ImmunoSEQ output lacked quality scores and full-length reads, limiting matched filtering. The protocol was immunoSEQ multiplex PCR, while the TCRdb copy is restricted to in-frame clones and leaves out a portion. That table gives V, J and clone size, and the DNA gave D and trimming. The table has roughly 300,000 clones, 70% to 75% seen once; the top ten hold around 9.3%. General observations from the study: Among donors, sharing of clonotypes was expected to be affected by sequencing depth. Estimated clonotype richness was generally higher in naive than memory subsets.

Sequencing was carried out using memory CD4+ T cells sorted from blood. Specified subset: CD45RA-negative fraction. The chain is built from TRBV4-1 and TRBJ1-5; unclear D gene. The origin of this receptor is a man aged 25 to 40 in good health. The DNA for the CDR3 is TGCGCCAGCAGCATCGGTTTGGGTCTAGGCCAGCCCCAGCATTTT. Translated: CASSIGLGLGQPQHF.